Following are 15 T cell receptor beta chains from one sample sequenced in a study of T cells expressing NK-cell markers. After re-calling the 5' RACE reads, TCRdb lists one entry per CDR3 protein, DNA absent. The listing records about 150,000 distinct CDR3 sequences. Material for sequencing was blood T cells: a sorted CD56 or NKG2C T cell subset, CD4+ or CD8+ T cells, or bulk PBMC T cells (not recorded which). The receptor source for this set is a woman in her fifties or sixties in good health.

The V call is TRBV25-1, the J call TRBJ2-3; TCRdb returns TRBD1, unconfirmable since there is no DNA. This CDR3 region has 15 residues. Germline assignment: CDR1 MGHDK and CDR2 SYGVNS. CDR3 residues: CASSLWDRGTDTQYF.

The chain combines TRBV4-1 with TRBJ2-1; TCRdb indicates TRBD1, and absent DNA this call remains unverified. The CDR3 is made up of 17 amino acids. The germline gives CDR1 MGHRA, CDR2 YSYEKL. CDR3 protein: CASSQAGAGLLNNEQFF.

V usage is TRBV29-1 and J usage is TRBJ1-4; TCRdb lists TRBD1, though no DNA is available to test this call. Germline CDR1 and CDR2: SQVTM and ANQGSEA. This CDR3 spans 12 amino acids. This CDR3 is CSVLQGVEKLFF.

V is TRBV7-9 and J is TRBJ2-6; the TCRdb call, TRBD1, lacks DNA for checking. Germline values: CDR1 SEHNR, CDR2 FQNEAQ (reference sequence). This CDR3 is built from 19 residues. The CDR3 region is CASRNPGDRLGSGANVLTF.

The chain joins TRBV11-2 to TRBJ2-1; the D call from TCRdb, TRBD2, cannot be confirmed without DNA. CDR1 SGHAT and CDR2 FQNNGV come from the germline V gene. CDR3 size: 14 residues. This CDR3 is CASSPLAGSNEQFF.

This chain joins TRBV24-1 and TRBJ2-1; TCRdb picks TRBD2, but there is no DNA to check that call. CDR1 KGHDR and CDR2 SFDVKD come from the germline V gene. This CDR3 is 18 amino acids long. The CDR3 sequence: CATSDDSANVYNYNEQFF.

This chain connects TRBV7-9 to TRBJ2-7. The CDR3 contains 12 residues. Germline lookup yields CDR1 SEHNR and CDR2 FQNEAQ (reference sequence). CDR3 protein: CASNIQGREQYF. Using reference TRBV7-9 and TRBJ2-7 for the parts outside the CDR3, the full variable domain is DTGVSQNPRHKITKRGQNVTFRCDPISEHNRLYWYRQTLGQGPEFLTYFQNEAQLEKSRLLSDRFSAERPKGSFSTLEIQRTEQGDSAMYLCASNIQGREQYFGPGTRLTVT.

V is TRBV24-1 and J is TRBJ2-2. CDR1 is KGHDR, CDR2 SFDVKD, per germline. This CDR3 comprises 14 residues. The CDR3 is CATSDHQRTGELFF.

The chain joins TRBV5-1 to TRBJ2-1; the D gene TCRdb calls, TRBD2, cannot be checked with no DNA. CDR1 SGHRS and CDR2 YFSETQ come from the germline V gene. This CDR3 is 15 amino acids long. The CDR3 here is CASSLAVSSYNEQFF.

The chain combines TRBV21-1 with TRBJ1-1; with no DNA, the TCRdb D assignment of TRBD1 cannot be verified. TRBV21-1 is a recognized pseudogene. CDR3 length equals 11 residues. CDR3 residues: CASSLQGGAFF.

The chain joins TRBV27 to TRBJ1-5; TCRdb's D gene call, TRBD1, goes unchecked for lack of DNA. CDR1 and CDR2 from the germline V gene are MNHEY and SMNVEV (reference sequence). The CDR3 is 14 residues long. The CDR3 protein is CASSSTGSNQPQHF.

V gene TRBV11-2 combines with J gene TRBJ2-2; the TCRdb call, TRBD1, lacks DNA for checking. This CDR3 has 16 amino acids. Germline V lookup: CDR1 SGHAT, CDR2 FQNNGV. This chain's CDR3 is CASSSPRTGGLGELFF.

The J gene is TRBJ1-4, the V gene TRBV7-9. CDR1 and CDR2 from the germline V gene are SEHNR and FQNEAQ (reference sequence). The length of the CDR3 is 13 residues. CDR3 protein: CASIGRINEKLFF.

This sequence joins TRBV20-1 and TRBJ2-1; TCRdb reports TRBD1, a call that lacks DNA to check it against. From germline, CDR1 is DFQATT and CDR2 SNEGSKA (reference sequence). This CDR3 region has 13 residues. The CDR3 region is CSGGQGLINEQFF.

The rearrangement links TRBV11-2 to TRBJ2-7. CDR3 size: 14 residues. Germline V gives CDR1 SGHAT, CDR2 FQNNGV. The CDR3 is CASSLLSIFDEQYF.